This T cell receptor beta chain was found in a study of blood T cell repertoires in COVID-19. Study details: There were acute and convalescent COVID-19 samples, and they came from the United States, Italy and Spain. Sample material is recorded as cDNA or gDNA derived from T cells, B-cell-depleted T cells, or PBMCs.

The germline V gene encodes CDR1 MGHRA and CDR2 YSYEKL. The CDR3 has 14 residues. V was shortened by 0 bases and J by 9 bases, with 12 bases between the two germline ends. Patients at the Seattle site were enrolled during active infection and followed longitudinally. As originally analysed: Amplified reference gene primers provided the basis for estimating nucleated cell counts. Profiled with immunoSEQ multiplex PCR; TCRdb holds only in-frame clones, not every one. The DNA gave D and trimming, while V, J and clone size come from that table. Counted here are 200,000 to 250,000 clones, approximately 86% occurring once; the ten biggest clones make up 10% to 13%.

The source is a woman between 50 and 59 years old with COVID-19, enrolled during active disease. Source material: peripheral blood. J is TRBJ2-1 and V is TRBV4-1, with D maybe TRBD2 (6 bases). Here the CDR3 reads CASSQDRGGTEQFF. As DNA, the CDR3 is TGCGCCAGCAGCCAAGACCGCGGCGGGACTGAGCAGTTCTTC.